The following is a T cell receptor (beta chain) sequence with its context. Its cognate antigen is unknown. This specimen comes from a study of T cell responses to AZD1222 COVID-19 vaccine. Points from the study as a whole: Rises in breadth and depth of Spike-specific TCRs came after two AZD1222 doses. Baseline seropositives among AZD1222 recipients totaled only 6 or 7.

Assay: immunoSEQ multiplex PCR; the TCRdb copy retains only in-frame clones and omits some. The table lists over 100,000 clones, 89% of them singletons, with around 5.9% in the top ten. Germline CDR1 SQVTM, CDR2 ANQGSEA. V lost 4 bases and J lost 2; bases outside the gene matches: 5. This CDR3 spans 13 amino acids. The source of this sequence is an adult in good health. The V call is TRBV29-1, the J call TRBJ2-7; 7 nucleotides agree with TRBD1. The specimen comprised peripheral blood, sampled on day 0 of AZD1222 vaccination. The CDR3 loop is CSVVRQGAYEQYF. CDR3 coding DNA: TGCAGCGTTGTTCGGCAGGGGGCCTACGAGCAGTACTTC.